The 21 T cell receptor beta chains below were found in one sample sequenced in a study of CD8+CD57+ T cells in acquired aplastic anemia. TCR beta VDJ and CDR3 were profiled, and genomic DNA was the template. TCRdb fed the reads into MiXCR, producing one record per CDR3 protein. The sample consists of a few hundred thousand distinct CDR3 sequences, about 56% of them appearing once. The sample comprised sorted CD4+, CD8+, or CD8+CD57+ T cells (not recorded which) from PBMCs. Receptor source: a human donor with severe aplastic anemia or a healthy control (not recorded which).

A word on this clonotype: A read error may explain this, as a much larger clone is one base away. The V call is TRBV19, the J call TRBJ2-3; 12 bases align to TRBD2. The CDR3 contains 18 residues. Germline V gene data show CDR1 as LNHDA and CDR2 as SQIVND (reference sequence). J was trimmed by 0 bases and V by 3 bases; bases with no gene match: 7. This CDR3 is CASSMSLAGGRSTDTQYF. CDR3 bases: TGTGCCAGTAGTATGTCACTAGCGGGGGGCAGGAGCACAGATACGCAGTATTTT.

This clonotype appeared many times. The gene calls are TRBV5-1 and TRBJ2-1; TRBD1 aligns across 7 bases. The CDR3 is 15 amino acids. J gave up 5 bases and V 0 bases, and 5 bases lay outside the gene matches. The germline gives CDR1 SGHRS, CDR2 YFSETQ. For the CDR3, the DNA is TGCGCCAGCAGCTTGGTACAGGGACAGAACAATGAGCAGTTCTTC. It encodes CASSLVQGQNNEQFF.

CDR3 coding DNA: TGCAGTGCTAGAGCGGGGGACACCGGGGAGCTGTTTTTT. Protein product: CSARAGDTGELFF. J is TRBJ2-2 and V is TRBV20-1, with TRBD2 as a possible D gene (6 bases). V was cut by 1 base and J by 3 bases, with 6 bases left in between. The CDR3 has 13 amino acids. Germline V gene sequence: CDR1 DFQATT, CDR2 SNEGSKA (reference sequence).

The chain employs TRBV20-1 and TRBJ1-1; D is unclear. CDR1 is DFQATT, CDR2 SNEGSKA, per germline (reference sequence). CDR3 length: 11 residues. This chain's CDR3 is CRGDANTEAFF. The CDR3 DNA follows: TGCCGGGGAGACGCGAACACTGAAGCTTTCTTT.

The chain combines TRBV29-1 with TRBJ2-3; 10 bases map to TRBD1. CDR1 is SQVTM and CDR2 is ANQGSEA in the germline V gene. V was pared by 6 bases and J by 4 bases, with 7 bases of the junction left unmatched. The CDR3 spans 14 residues. CDR3 residues: CSVTGQGRADTQYF. The CDR3, as DNA: TGCAGCGTCACGGGACAGGGGAGAGCAGATACGCAGTATTTT.

This clonotype was counted only a few times. The chain recombines TRBV20-1 with TRBJ1-5; possibly TRBD1 for D (5 bases). CDR3 length: 15 amino acids. Germline V gene data show CDR1 as DFQATT and CDR2 as SNEGSKA (reference sequence). V shed 1 base and J shed 1 base, with 11 bases lying between them. CDR3 region: CSARVWGDSNQPQHF. The CDR3 region has the DNA TGCAGTGCTAGAGTCTGGGGGGACAGCAATCAGCCCCAGCATTTT.

V usage is TRBV7-9 and J usage is TRBJ2-5; D unclear. Per the germline V gene, CDR1 is SEHNR and CDR2 is FQNEAQ (reference sequence). V was shortened by 1 base and J by 6 bases, with 12 bases between the two germline ends. This CDR3 spans 14 amino acids. The CDR3: CASSLEVGQQTQYF. The CDR3, as DNA: TGTGCCAGCAGCTTAGAGGTTGGGCAACAGACCCAGTACTTC.

This clonotype was seen many times. This CDR3 reads CASSYERGTQYF. CDR3 nucleotide sequence: TGTGCCAGCAGTTATGAACGGGGGACCCAGTACTTC. The gene calls are TRBV6-5 and TRBJ2-5; D perhaps matches TRBD2 (5 bases). Trimming removed 3 bases from V and 7 bases from J, with 9 bases in between. This CDR3 region has 12 residues. Germline CDR1 MNHEY, CDR2 SVGAGI.

J is TRBJ1-4 and V is TRBV25-1; the match to TRBD1 covers 11 bases. V was clipped by 4 bases and J by 8 bases; unmatched bases: 9. Germline V CDR1 and CDR2: MGHDK, SYGVNS. The CDR3 is 16 residues long. The chain's CDR3 is CASSGAPGTGGEKLFF. The CDR3 DNA reads TGTGCCAGCAGTGGGGCCCCCGGGACAGGGGGGGAAAAACTGTTTTTT. Based on the CDR3 plus reference TRBV25-1 and TRBJ1-4, the full variable domain is EADIYQTPRYLVIGTGKKITLECSQTMGHDKMYWYQQDPGMELHLIHYSYGVNSTEKGDLSSESTVSRIRTEHFPLTLESARPSHTSQYLCASSGAPGTGGEKLFFGSGTQLSVL.

The V call is TRBV24-1, the J call TRBJ2-2; D is possibly TRBD1 (5 bases). Trimming pared 1 base from V and 4 bases from J, leaving 6 bases between. CDR3 size: 14 residues. Germline values: CDR1 KGHDR, CDR2 SFDVKD. DNA of the CDR3: TGTGCCACCAGTGATTTCCAGGGCACCGGGGAGCTGTTTTTT. It is translated as CATSDFQGTGELFF.

The chain joins TRBV6-1 to TRBJ1-2; no definite D call. CDR3 length: 13 amino acids. Between the trimmed V and J ends, which lost 5 bases and 4 bases, there was a span of 11 bases. The V gene's germline CDR1 is MNHNS and CDR2 SASEGT. Written as DNA, the CDR3 is TGTGCCAGCAGTTCCGGGGTCCCCTATGGCTACACCTTC. It encodes CASSSGVPYGYTF.

This clonotype was seen a handful of times. The chain is built from TRBV24-1 and TRBJ1-1; D uncertain. This CDR3 has 13 residues. Germline values: CDR1 KGHDR, CDR2 SFDVKD. V was clipped by 6 bases and J by 4 bases, with 11 bases between them. The CDR3 is CATSTQEGTEAFF. The CDR3 DNA reads TGTGCCACCAGTACGCAGGAGGGCACTGAAGCTTTCTTT.

This clonotype was found a few times. This clone may be a read error of a much larger clone one base away. The chain combines TRBV11-2 with TRBJ2-5; the D gene is possibly TRBD2 (6 bases). The CDR3 spans 18 residues. The germline V gene encodes CDR1 SGHAT and CDR2 FQNNGV. In DNA form, the CDR3 reads TGTGTCAGCAGTTCCGGGACTTTGGAAACTTACCACCAAGAGACCCAGTACTTC. Translating it yields CVSSSGTLETYHQETQYF.

The rearrangement joins TRBV2 to TRBJ2-7, with 11 nucleotides matching TRBD2. Per the germline V gene, CDR1 is SNHLY and CDR2 is FYNNEI. The CDR3 loop spans 14 amino acids. The trim removed 11 bases at V and 2 bases at J, leaving 8 bases unmatched. The CDR3 protein is CAVTGTSGTYEQYF. CDR3 DNA: TGTGCCGTCACCGGGACTAGCGGTACCTACGAGCAGTACTTC.

The V gene is TRBV10-3, the J gene TRBJ2-2; tentatively, D is TRBD1 (6 bases). Germline V gene data show CDR1 as ENHRY and CDR2 as SYGVKD. CDR3 length equals 16 residues. The V end was cut by 10 bases, the J end by 2 bases, with 20 bases between. The CDR3 loop is CATRTRRTDNTGELFF. CDR3 DNA sequence: TGTGCCACCAGGACCCGAAGGACAGACAACACCGGGGAGCTGTTTTTT.

This chain links TRBV10-1 with TRBJ2-5; D could derive from TRBD1 or TRBD2 (5 bases each). Trimming removed 4 bases from V and 2 bases from J, with 17 bases in between. This CDR3 has 16 residues. CDR1 WNHNN and CDR2 SYGVQD come from the germline V gene (reference sequence). The DNA of the CDR3 is TGCGCCAGCAGTGTTGGGGGAACGGCCCTTCAAGAGACCCAGTACTTC. This codes for CASSVGGTALQETQYF.

This clonotype occurred many times. This chain uses TRBV5-1 with TRBJ1-2; 9 bases are a match to TRBD1. V was clipped by 5 bases and J by 8 bases; unmatched bases: 10. This CDR3 is built from 14 residues. CDR1 and CDR2 (germline): SGHRS, YFSETQ. As DNA, the CDR3 is TGCGCCAGCAGGATCCGGACAGGGGCAGAAGGCTACACCTTC. It translates to CASRIRTGAEGYTF.

This clonotype was seen ten or more times. The rearrangement links TRBV20-1 to TRBJ1-3; a possible D gene is TRBD1 (5 bases). Germline assignment: CDR1 DFQATT and CDR2 SNEGSKA (reference sequence). The CDR3 is 13 amino acids. Trimming pared 1 base from V and 5 bases from J, leaving 9 bases between. CDR3 protein: CSARGKGRNTIYF. CDR3 coding DNA: TGCAGTGCTAGAGGGAAGGGGAGAAACACCATATATTTT.

In this sample, this clonotype turned up many times. The V call is TRBV7-3, the J call TRBJ2-5, with 10 bases that match TRBD2. In germline, CDR1 is SGHTA, CDR2 FQGTGA. The V segment lost 4 bases and the J segment 4 bases; nucleotides outside the gene matches: 18. This CDR3 has 19 residues. This CDR3 is CASSSPGAAGGVGRETQYF. The CDR3 DNA is TGTGCCAGCAGCTCCCCCGGGGCAGCGGGGGGGGTGGGGCGAGAGACCCAGTACTTC. The full variable domain, with the rest looked up from reference TRBV7-3 and TRBJ2-5, is GAGVSQTPSNKVTEKGKYVELRCDPISGHTALYWYRQSLGQGPEFLIYFQGTGAADDSGLPNDRFFAVRPEGSVSTLKIQRTERGDSAVYLCASSSPGAAGGVGRETQYFGPGTRLLVL.

Ten or more counts support this clonotype. This chain uses TRBV30 with TRBJ1-5, with 9 nucleotides matching TRBD1. Trimming took 5 bases from V and 6 from J; bases not matched to a gene: 8. The CDR3 has 14 residues. Germline values: CDR1 GTSNPN, CDR2 SVGIG (reference sequence). The CDR3 nucleotides read TGTGCCTGGTGTACAGGGACAGGGAGTCAGCCCCAGCATTTT. This sequence encodes CAWCTGTGSQPQHF.

The gene calls are TRBV10-3 and TRBJ1-3; tentative D call: TRBD1 (5 bases). With 6 bases removed from V and 4 bases from J, the gap between germline ends came to 13 bases. From germline, CDR1 is ENHRY and CDR2 SYGVKD. This CDR3 comprises 14 residues. In DNA, the CDR3 is TGTGCCATCAGGGATAGTAGGGGAGGAAACACCATATATTTT. It translates to CAIRDSRGGNTIYF.